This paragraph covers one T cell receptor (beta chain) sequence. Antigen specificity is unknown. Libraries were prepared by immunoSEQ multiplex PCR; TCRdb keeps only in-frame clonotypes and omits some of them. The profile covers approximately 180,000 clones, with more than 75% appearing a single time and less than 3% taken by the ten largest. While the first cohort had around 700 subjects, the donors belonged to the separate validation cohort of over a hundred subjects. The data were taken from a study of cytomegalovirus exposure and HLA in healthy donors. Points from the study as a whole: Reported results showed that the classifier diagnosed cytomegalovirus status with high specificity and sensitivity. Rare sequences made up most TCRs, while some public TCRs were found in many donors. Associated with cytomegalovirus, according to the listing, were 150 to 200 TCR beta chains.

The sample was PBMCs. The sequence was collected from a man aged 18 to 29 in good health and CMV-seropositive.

The CDR3 DNA is TGTGCCAGCAGTTTTCAGAGCGGGAATAGGGACATTCAGTACTTC. Translated: CASSFQSGNRDIQYF. The chain uses TRBV7-2 and TRBJ2-4; 7 bases are a match to TRBD2. Germline V lookup: CDR1 SGHTA, CDR2 FQGNSA. Unmatched junction bases numbered 13, after V lost 6 bases and J lost 8 bases. This CDR3 spans 15 amino acids.